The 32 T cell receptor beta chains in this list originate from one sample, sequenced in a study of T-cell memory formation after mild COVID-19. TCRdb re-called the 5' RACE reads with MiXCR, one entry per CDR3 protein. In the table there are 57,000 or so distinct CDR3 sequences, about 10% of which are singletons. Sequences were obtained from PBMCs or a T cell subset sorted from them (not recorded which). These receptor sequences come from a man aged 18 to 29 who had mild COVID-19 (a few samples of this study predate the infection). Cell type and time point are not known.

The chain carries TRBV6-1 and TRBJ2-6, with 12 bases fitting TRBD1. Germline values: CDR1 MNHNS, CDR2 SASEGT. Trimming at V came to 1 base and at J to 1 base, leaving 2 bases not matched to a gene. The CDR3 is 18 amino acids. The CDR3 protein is CASSEVGQGASGANVLTF. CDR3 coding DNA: TGTGCCAGCAGTGAAGTGGGACAGGGGGCATCTGGGGCCAACGTCCTGACTTTC.

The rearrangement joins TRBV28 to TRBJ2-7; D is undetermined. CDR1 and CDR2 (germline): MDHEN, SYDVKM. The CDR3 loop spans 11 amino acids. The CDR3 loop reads CVSAQNYEQYV. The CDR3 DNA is TGTGTCTCAGCGCAGAATTACGAGCAGTACGTC.

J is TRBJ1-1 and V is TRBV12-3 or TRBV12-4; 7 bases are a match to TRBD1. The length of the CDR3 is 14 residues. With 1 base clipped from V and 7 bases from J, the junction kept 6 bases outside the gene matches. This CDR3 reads CASSLVPGQHEAFF. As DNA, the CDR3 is TGTGCCAGCAGTTTAGTCCCGGGACAGCATGAAGCTTTCTTT.

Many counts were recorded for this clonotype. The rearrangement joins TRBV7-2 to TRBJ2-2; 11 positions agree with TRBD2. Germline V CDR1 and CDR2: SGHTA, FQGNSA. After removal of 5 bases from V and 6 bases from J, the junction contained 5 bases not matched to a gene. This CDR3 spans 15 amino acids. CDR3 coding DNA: TGTGCCAGCAGCCATACTAGCGGGGGCGCCGGGGAGCTGTTTTTT. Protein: CASSHTSGGAGELFF.

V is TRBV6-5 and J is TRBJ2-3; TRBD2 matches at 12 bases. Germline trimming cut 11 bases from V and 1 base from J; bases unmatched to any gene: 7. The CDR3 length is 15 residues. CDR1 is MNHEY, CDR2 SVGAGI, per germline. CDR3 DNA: TGTGCCGACAGATGGACTAGCGGGGGCACAGATACGCAGTATTTT. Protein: CADRWTSGGTDTQYF.

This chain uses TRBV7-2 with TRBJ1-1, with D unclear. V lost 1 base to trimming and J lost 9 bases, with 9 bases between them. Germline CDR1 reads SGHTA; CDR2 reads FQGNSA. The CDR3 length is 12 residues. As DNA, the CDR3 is TGTGCCAGCAGCTTAGGGCCAAGGCAAGCTTTCTTT. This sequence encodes CASSLGPRQAFF.

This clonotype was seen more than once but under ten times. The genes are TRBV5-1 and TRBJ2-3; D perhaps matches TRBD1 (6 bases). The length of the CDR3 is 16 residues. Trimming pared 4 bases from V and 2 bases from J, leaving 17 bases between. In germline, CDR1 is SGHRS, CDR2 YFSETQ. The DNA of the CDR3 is TGCGCCAGCAGCGACACCTTAGACAGGAACACAGATACGCAGTATTTT. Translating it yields CASSDTLDRNTDTQYF.

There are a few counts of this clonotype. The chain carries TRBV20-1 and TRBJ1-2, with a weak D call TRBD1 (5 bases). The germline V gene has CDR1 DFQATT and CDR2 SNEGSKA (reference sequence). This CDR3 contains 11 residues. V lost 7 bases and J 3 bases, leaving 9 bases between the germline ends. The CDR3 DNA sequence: TGCAGTGGGGGGGTGCACTATGGCTACACCTTC. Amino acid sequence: CSGGVHYGYTF.

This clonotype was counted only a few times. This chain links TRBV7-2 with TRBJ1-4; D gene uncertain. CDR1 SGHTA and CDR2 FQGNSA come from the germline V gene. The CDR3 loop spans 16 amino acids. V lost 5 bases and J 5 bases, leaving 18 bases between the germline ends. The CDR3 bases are TGTGCCAGCAGCAGATCCCCAGTGGGTCGAAATGAAAAACTGTTTTTT. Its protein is CASSRSPVGRNEKLFF. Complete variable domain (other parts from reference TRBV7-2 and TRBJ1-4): GAGVSQSPSNKVTEKGKDVELRCDPISGHTALYWYRQSLGQGLEFLIYFQGNSAPDKSGLPSDRFSAERTGGSVSTLTIQRTQQEDSAVYLCASSRSPVGRNEKLFFGSGTQLSVL.

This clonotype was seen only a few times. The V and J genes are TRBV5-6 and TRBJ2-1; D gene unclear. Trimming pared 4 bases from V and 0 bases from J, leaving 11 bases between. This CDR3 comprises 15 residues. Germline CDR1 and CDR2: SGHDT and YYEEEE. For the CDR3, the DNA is TGTGCCAGCAGCCCCGACTCCCACTCCTACAATGAGCAGTTCTTC. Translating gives CASSPDSHSYNEQFF. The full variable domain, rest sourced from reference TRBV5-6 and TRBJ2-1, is DAGVTQSPTHLIKTRGQQVTLRCSPKSGHDTVSWYQQALGQGPQFIFQYYEEEERQRGNFPDRFSGHQFPNYSSELNVNALLLGDSALYLCASSPDSHSYNEQFFGPGTRLTVL.

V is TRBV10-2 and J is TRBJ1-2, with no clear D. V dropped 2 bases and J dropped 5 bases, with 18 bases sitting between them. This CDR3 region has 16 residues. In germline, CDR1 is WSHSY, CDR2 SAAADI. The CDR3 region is CASSETYTHTSYGYTF. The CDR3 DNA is TGCGCCAGCAGTGAGACCTACACACACACCTCATATGGCTACACCTTC.

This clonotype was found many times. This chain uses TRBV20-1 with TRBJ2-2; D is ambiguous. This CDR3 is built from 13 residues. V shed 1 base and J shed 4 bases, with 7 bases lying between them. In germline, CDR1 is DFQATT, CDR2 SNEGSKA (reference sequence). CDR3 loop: CSARGTITGELFF. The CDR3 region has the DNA TGCAGTGCTAGAGGTACAATCACCGGGGAGCTGTTTTTT.

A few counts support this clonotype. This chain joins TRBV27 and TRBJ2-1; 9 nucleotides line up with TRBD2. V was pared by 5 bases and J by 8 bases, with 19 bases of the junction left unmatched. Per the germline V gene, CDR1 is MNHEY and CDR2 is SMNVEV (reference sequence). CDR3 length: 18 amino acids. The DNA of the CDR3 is TGTGCCAGCAGTACCCCAACGGTAGCGGGGGACCCACTGGATGAGCAGTTCTTC. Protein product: CASSTPTVAGDPLDEQFF.

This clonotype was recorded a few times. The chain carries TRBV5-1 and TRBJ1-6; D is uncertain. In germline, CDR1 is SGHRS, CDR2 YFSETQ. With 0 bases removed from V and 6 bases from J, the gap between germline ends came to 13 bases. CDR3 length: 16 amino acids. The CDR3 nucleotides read TGCGCCAGCAGCTTGGATGGTCAGTCTGGTAATTCACCCCTCCACTTT. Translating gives CASSLDGQSGNSPLHF.

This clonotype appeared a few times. CDR3 residues: CASSDSGGYGYTF. The DNA of the CDR3 is TGTGCCAGCAGTGACTCAGGGGGGTATGGCTACACCTTC. This chain joins TRBV6-4 and TRBJ1-2, with D possibly being TRBD1 (6 bases). Trimming removed 0 bases from V and 5 bases from J, with 7 bases in between. The CDR3 covers 13 residues. Germline V lookup: CDR1 MRHNA, CDR2 SNTAGT.

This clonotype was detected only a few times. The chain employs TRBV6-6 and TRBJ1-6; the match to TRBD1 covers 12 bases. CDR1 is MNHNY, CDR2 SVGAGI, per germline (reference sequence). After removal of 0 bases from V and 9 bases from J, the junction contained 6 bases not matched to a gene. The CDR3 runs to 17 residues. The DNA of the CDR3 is TGTGCCAGCAGTTACTCTCAGGGACAGGGGGCAGTTTCACCCCTCCACTTT. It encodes CASSYSQGQGAVSPLHF.

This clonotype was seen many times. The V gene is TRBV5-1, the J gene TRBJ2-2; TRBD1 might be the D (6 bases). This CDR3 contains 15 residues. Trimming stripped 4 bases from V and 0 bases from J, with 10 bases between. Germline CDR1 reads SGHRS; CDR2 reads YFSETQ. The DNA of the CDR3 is TGCGCCAGCAGCATCAGGACAGCGAACACCGGGGAGCTGTTTTTT. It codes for CASSIRTANTGELFF.

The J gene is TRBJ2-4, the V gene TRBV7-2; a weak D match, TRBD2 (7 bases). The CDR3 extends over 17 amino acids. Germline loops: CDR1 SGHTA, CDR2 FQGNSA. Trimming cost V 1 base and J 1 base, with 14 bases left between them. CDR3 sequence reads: CASSLGRGAQAKNIQYF. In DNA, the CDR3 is TGTGCCAGCAGCTTAGGTCGGGGGGCCCAGGCCAAAAACATTCAGTACTTC.

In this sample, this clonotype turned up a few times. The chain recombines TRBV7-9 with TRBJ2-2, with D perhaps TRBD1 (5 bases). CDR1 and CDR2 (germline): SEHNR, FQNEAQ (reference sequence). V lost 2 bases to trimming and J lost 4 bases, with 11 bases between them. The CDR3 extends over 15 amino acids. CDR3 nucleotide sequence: TGTGCCAGCAGCTTAAGAGACAGTGGCACCGGGGAGCTGTTTTTT. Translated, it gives CASSLRDSGTGELFF.

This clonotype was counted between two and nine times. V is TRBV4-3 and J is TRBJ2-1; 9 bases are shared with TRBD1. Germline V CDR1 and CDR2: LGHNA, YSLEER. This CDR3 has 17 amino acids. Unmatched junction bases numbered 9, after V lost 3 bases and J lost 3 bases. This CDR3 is CASSHPTRQGGYNEQFF. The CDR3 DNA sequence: TGCGCCAGCAGCCACCCCACCCGACAGGGGGGCTACAATGAGCAGTTCTTC.

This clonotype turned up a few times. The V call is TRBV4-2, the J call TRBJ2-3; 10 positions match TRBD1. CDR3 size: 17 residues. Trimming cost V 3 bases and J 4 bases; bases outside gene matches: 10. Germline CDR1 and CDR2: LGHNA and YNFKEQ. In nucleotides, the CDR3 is TGTGCCAGCAGCCAGCCCCAAGGGACAGGGGCGGCAGATACGCAGTATTTT. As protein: CASSQPQGTGAADTQYF.

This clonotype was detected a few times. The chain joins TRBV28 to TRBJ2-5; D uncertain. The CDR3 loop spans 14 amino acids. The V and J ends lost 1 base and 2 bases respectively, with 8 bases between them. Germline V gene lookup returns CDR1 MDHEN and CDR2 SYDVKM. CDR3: CASSLSAGQETQYF. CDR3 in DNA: TGTGCCAGCAGTTTATCGGCTGGACAAGAGACCCAGTACTTC.

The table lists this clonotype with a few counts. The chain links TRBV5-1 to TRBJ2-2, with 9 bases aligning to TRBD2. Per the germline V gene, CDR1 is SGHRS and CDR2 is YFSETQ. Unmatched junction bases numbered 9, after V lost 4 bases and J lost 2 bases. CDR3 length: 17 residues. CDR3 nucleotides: TGCGCCAGCAGCCAGCTCGTAGCGGGGGATAACACCGGGGAGCTGTTTTTT. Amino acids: CASSQLVAGDNTGELFF.

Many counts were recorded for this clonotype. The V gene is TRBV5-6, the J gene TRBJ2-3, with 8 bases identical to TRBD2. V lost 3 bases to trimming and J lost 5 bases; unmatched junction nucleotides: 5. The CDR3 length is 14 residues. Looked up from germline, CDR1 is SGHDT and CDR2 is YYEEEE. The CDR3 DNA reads TGTGCCAGCAGCTCGAAGCGGGGGAGAGATACGCAGTATTTT. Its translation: CASSSKRGRDTQYF.

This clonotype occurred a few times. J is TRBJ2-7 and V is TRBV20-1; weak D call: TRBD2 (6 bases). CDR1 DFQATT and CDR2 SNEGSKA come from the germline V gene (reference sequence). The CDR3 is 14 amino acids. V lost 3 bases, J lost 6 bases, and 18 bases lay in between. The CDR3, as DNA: TGCAGTGCTAGGGTCTCCGGGAGACGGGGCGAGCAGTACTTC. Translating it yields CSARVSGRRGEQYF.

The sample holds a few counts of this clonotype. CDR3 DNA sequence: TGCGCCAGCAGCTCGTTCAGGGACCAAGAGACCCAGTACTTC. It translates to CASSSFRDQETQYF. The chain couples TRBV5-1 to TRBJ2-5, with a possible D match to TRBD1 (5 bases). This CDR3 is built from 14 residues. Germline CDR1 SGHRS, CDR2 YFSETQ. V lost 3 bases, J lost 0 bases, and 9 bases lay in between.

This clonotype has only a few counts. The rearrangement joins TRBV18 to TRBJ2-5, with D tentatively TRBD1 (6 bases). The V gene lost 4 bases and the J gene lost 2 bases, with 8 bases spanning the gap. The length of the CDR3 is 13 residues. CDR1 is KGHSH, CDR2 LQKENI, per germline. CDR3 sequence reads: CASSQGVQETQYF. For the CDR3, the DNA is TGTGCCAGCTCACAGGGGGTTCAAGAGACCCAGTACTTC.

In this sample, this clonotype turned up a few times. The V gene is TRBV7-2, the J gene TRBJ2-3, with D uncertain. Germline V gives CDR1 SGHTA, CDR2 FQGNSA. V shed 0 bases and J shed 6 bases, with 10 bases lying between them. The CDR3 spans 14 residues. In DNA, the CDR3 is TGTGCCAGCAGCTTAGCGAAGGCCTCCGATACGCAGTATTTT. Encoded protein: CASSLAKASDTQYF.

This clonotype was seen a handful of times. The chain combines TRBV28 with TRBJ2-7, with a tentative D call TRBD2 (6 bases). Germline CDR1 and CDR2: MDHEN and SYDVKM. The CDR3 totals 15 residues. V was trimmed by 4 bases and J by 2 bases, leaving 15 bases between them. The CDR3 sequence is CASSSAAGNTYEQYV. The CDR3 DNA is TGTGCCAGCAGTTCGGCGGCGGGGAACACCTACGAGCAGTACGTC.

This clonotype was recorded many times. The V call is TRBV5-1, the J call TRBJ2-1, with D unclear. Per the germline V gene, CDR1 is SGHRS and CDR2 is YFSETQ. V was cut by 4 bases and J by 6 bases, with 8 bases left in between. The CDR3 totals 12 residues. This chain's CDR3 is CASSNDINEQFF. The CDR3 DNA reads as TGCGCCAGCAGCAACGACATCAATGAGCAGTTCTTC. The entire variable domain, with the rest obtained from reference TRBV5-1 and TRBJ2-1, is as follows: KAGVTQTPRYLIKTRGQQVTLSCSPISGHRSVSWYQQTPGQGLQFLFEYFSETQRNKGNFPGRFSGRQFSNSRSEMNVSTLELGDSALYLCASSNDINEQFFGPGTRLTVL.

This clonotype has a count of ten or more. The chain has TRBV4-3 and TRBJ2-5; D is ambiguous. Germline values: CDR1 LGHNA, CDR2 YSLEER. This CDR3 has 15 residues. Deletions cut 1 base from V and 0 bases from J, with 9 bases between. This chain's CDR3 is CASSQGVGYQETQYF. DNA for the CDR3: TGCGCCAGCAGCCAAGGGGTGGGGTACCAAGAGACCCAGTACTTC.

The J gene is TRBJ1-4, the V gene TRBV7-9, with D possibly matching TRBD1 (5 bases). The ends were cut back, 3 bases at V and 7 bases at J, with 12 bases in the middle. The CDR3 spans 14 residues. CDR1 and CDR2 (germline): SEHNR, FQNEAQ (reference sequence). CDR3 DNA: TGTGCCAGCAGCTTCAGTTTAAGGGGTGAAAAACTGTTTTTT. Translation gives CASSFSLRGEKLFF.